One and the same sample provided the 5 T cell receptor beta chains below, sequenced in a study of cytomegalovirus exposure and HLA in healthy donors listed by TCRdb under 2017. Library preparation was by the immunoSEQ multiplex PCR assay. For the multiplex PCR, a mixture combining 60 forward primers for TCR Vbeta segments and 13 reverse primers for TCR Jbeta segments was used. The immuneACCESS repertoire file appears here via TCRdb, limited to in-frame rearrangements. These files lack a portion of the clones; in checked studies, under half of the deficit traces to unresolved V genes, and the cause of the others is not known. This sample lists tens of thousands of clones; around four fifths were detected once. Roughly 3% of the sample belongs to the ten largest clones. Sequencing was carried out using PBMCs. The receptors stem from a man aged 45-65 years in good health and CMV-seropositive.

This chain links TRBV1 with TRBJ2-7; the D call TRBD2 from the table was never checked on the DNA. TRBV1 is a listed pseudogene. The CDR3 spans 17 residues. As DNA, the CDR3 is TGCACCAGCAGCCTACTGATCGGGGGGGACCCCTTATACGAGCAGTACTTC. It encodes CTSSLLIGGDPLYEQYF.

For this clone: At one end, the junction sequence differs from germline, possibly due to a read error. The CDR3 loop is CASSFVITGELFF. The CDR3 coding sequence is TGTGCTAGCAGCTTCGTTATCACCGGGGAGCTGTTTTTT. The genes are TRBV7-7 and TRBJ2-2; D is undetermined. Looked up from germline, CDR1 is SSHAT and CDR2 is FNYEAQ (reference sequence). The CDR3 consists of 13 residues.

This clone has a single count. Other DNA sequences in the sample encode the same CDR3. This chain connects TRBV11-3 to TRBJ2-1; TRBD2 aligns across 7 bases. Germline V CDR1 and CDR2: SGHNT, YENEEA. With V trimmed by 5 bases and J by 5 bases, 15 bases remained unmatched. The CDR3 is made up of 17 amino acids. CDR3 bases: TGTGCCAGCAGCCTCCGTAGCGGGTTAGAGGGACACAATGAGCAGTTCTTC. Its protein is CASSLRSGLEGHNEQFF.

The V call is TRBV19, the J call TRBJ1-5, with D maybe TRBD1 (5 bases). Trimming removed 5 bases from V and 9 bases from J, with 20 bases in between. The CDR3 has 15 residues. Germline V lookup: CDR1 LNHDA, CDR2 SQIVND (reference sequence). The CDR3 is CASSGTTGPRRPQHF. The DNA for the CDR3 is TGTGCCAGTAGTGGAACCACAGGCCCCCGGCGGCCCCAGCATTTT.

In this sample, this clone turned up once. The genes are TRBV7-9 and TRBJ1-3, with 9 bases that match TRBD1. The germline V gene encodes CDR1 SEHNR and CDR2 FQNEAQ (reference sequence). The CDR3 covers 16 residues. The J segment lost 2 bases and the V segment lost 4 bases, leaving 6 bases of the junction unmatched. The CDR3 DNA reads TGTGCCAGCAGCTCAAGCGGACAGGGGACTGGAAACACCATATATTTT. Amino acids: CASSSSGQGTGNTIYF.